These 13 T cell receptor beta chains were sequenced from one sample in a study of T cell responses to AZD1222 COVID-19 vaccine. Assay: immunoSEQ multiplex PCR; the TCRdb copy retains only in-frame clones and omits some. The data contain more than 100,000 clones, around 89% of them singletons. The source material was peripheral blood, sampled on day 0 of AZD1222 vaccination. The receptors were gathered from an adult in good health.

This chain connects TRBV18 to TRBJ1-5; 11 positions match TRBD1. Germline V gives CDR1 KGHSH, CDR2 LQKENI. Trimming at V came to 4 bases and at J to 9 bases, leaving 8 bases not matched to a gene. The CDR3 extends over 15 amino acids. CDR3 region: CASSRTGGRVGPQHF. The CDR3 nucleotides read TGTGCCAGCTCACGGACAGGGGGCCGGGTGGGGCCCCAGCATTTT.

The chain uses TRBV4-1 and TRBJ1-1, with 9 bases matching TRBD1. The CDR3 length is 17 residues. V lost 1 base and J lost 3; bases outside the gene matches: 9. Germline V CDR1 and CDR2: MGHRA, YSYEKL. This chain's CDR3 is CASSQVLVGTGHTEAFF. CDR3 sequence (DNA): TGCGCCAGCAGCCAAGTACTGGTAGGGACAGGGCACACTGAAGCTTTCTTT.

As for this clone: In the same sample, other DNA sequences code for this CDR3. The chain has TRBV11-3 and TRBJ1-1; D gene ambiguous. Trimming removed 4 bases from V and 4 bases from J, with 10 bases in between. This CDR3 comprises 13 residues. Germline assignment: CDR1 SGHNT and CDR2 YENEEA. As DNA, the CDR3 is TGTGCCAGCAGCTCCGGACCGGGCACTGAAGCTTTCTTT. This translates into CASSSGPGTEAFF.

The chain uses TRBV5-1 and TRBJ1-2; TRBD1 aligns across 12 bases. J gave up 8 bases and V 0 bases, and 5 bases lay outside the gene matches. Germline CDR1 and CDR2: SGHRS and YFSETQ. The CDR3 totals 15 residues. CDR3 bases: TGCGCCAGCAGCTTGGAGGGACAGGGGGCGAGGGGCTACACCTTC. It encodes CASSLEGQGARGYTF. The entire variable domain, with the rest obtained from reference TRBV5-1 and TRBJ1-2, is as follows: KAGVTQTPRYLIKTRGQQVTLSCSPISGHRSVSWYQQTPGQGLQFLFEYFSETQRNKGNFPGRFSGRQFSNSRSEMNVSTLELGDSALYLCASSLEGQGARGYTFGSGTRLTVV.

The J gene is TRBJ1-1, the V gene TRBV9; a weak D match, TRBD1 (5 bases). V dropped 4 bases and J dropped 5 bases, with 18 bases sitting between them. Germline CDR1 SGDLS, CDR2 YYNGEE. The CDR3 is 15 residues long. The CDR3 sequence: CASSTGRGGGTEAFF. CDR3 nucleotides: TGTGCCAGCAGCACCGGAAGGGGCGGAGGGACTGAAGCTTTCTTT.

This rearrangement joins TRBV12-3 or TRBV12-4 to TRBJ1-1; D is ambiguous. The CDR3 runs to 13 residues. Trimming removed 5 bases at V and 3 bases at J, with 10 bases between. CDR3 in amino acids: CASSLTSHTEAFF. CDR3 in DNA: TGTGCCAGCAGTCTTACCAGCCACACTGAAGCTTTCTTT.

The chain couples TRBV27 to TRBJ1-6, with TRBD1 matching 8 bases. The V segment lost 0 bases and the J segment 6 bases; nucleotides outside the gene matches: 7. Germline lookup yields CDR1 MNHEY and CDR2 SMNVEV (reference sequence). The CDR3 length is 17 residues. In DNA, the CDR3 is TGTGCCAGCAGTTTATCGCAGGGGGCGGTGGGTAATTCACCCCTCCACTTT. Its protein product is CASSLSQGAVGNSPLHF.

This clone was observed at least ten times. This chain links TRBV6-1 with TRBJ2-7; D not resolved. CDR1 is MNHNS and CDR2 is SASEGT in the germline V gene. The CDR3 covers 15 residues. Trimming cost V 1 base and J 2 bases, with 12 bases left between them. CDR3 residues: CASSEEVGSPYEQYF. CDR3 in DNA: TGTGCCAGCAGTGAAGAGGTAGGATCCCCCTACGAGCAGTACTTC.

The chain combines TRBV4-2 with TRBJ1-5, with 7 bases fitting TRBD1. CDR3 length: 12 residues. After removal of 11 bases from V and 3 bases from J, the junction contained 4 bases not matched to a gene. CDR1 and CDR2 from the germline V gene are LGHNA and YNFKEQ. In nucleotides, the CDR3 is TGTGCCTCGCAGGGGGACAATCAGCCCCAGCATTTT. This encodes CASQGDNQPQHF.

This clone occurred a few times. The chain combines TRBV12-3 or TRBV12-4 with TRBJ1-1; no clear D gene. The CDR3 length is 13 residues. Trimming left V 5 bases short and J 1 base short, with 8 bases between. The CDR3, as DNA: TGTGCCAGCAGTCCCCGATCGAACACTGAAGCTTTCTTT. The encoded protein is CASSPRSNTEAFF.

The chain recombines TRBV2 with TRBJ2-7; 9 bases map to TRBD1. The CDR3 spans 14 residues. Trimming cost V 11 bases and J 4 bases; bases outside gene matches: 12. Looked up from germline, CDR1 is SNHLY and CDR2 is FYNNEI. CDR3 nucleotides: TGTGCCGGACAGGGGATAGGCAGATCTTACGAGCAGTACTTC. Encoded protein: CAGQGIGRSYEQYF.

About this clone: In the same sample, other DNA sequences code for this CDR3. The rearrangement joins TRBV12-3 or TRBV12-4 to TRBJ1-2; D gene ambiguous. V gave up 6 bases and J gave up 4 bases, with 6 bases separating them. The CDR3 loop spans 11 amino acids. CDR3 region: CASRGFYGYTF. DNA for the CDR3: TGTGCCAGCAGGGGTTTCTATGGCTACACCTTC.

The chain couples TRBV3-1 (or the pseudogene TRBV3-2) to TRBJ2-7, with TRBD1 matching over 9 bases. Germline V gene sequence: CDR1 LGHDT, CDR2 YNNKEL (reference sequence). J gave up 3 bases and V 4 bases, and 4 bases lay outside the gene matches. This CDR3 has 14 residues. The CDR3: CASSPRTGDYEQYF. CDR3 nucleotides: TGTGCCAGCAGCCCCAGGACAGGGGACTACGAGCAGTACTTC.